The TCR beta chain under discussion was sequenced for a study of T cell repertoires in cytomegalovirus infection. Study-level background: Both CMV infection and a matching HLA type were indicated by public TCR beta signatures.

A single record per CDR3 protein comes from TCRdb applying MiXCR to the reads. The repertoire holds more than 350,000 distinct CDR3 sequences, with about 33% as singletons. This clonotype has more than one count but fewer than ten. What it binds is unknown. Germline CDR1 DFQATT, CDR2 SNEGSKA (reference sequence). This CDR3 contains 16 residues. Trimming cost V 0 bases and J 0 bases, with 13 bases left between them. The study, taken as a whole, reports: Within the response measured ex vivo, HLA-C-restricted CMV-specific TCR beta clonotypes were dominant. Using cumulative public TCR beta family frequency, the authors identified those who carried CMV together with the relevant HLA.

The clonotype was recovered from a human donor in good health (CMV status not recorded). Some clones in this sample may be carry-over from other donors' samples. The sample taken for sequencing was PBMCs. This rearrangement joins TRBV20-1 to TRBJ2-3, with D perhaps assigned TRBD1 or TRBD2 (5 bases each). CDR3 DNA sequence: TGCAGTGCTAGAGACCCTGAGGGGCCGAGCACAGATACGCAGTATTTT. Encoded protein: CSARDPEGPSTDTQYF.